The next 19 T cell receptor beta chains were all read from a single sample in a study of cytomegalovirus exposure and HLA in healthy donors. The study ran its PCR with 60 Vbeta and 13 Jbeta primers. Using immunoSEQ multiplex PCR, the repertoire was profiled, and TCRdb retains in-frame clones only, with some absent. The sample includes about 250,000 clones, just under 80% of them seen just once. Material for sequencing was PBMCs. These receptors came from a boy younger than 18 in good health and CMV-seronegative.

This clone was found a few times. The CDR3 sequence is CASSVIETEAFF. Written as DNA, the CDR3 is TGTGCCAGCAGTGTTATAGAAACTGAAGCTTTCTTT. This sequence joins TRBV25-1 and TRBJ1-1; no reliable D call. From germline, CDR1 is MGHDK and CDR2 SYGVNS. The CDR3 runs to 12 residues. V was cut by 4 bases and J by 5 bases, with 8 bases left in between. Full variable domain (remainder filled in from reference TRBV25-1 and TRBJ1-1): EADIYQTPRYLVIGTGKKITLECSQTMGHDKMYWYQQDPGMELHLIHYSYGVNSTEKGDLSSESTVSRIRTEHFPLTLESARPSHTSQYLCASSVIETEAFFGQGTRLTVV.

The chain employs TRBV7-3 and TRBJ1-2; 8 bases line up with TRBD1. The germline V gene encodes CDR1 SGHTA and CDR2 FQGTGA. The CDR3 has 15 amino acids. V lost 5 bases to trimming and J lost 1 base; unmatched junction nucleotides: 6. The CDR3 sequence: CASSPQGQVNYGYTF. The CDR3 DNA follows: TGTGCCAGCAGCCCTCAGGGACAGGTTAACTATGGCTACACCTTC.

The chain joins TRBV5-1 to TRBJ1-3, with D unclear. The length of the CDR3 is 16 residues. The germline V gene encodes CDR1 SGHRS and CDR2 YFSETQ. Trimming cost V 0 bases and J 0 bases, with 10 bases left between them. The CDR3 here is CASSLDLARSGNTIYF. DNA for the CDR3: TGCGCCAGCAGCTTGGATCTGGCTCGCTCTGGAAACACCATATATTTT.

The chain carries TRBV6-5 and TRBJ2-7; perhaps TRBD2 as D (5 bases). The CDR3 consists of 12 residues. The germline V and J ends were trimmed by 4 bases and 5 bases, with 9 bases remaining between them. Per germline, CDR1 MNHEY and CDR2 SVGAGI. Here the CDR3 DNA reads TGTGCCAGCAGTTTGCACGGGGACGAGCAGTACTTC. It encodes CASSLHGDEQYF.

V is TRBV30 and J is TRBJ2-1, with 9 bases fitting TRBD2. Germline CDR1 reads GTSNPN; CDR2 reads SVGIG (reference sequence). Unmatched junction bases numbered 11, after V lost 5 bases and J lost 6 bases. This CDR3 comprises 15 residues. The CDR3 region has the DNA TGTGCCTGGGTTACCGGGACTAGCATCGCCAATGAGCAGTTCTTC. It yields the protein CAWVTGTSIANEQFF.

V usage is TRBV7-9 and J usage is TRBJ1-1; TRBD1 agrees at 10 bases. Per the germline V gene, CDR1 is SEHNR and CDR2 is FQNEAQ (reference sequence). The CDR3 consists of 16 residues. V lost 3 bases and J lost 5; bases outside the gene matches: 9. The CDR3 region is CASSFEGQGRGTEAFF. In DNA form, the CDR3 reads TGTGCCAGCAGCTTTGAGGGACAGGGGCGAGGGACTGAAGCTTTCTTT.

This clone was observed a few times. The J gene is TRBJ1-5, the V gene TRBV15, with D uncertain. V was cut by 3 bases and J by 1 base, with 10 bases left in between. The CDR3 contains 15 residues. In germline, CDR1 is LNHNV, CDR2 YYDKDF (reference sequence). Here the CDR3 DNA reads TGTGCCACCAGCAGGTCGCAGCGGAGCAATCAGCCCCAGCATTTT. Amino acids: CATSRSQRSNQPQHF.

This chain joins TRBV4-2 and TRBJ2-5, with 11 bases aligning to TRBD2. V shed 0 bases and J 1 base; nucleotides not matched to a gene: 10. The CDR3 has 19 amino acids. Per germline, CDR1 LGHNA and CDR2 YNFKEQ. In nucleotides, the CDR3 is TGTGCCAGCAGCCAAGATCGGCCTAGCGGGAGGAGTTCCCAAGAGACCCAGTACTTC. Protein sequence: CASSQDRPSGRSSQETQYF.

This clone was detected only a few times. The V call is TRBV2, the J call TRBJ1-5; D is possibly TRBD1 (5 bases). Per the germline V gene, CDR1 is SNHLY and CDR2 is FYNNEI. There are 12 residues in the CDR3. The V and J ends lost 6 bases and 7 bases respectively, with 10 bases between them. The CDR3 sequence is CASSRDGQPQHF. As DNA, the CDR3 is TGTGCCAGCAGCAGGGATGGGCAGCCCCAGCATTTT.

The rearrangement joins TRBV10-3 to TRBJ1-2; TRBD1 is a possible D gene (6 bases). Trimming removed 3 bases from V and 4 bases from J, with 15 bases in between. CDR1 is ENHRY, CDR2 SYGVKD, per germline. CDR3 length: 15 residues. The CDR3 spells CAISDSGQLLYGYTF. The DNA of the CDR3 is TGTGCCATCAGTGACTCCGGACAGCTACTCTATGGCTACACCTTC.

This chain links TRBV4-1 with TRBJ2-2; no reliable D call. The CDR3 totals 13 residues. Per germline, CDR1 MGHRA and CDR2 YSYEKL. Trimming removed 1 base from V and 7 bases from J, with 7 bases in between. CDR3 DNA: TGCGCCAGCAGCCAAGGTAGTATCGGGGAGCTGTTTTTT. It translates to CASSQGSIGELFF.

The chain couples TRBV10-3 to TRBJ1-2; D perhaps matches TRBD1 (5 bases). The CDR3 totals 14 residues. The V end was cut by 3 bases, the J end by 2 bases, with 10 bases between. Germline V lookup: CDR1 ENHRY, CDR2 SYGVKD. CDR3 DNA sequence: TGTGCCATCAGTGAATGGCAGGGAAACTATGGCTACACCTTC. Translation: CAISEWQGNYGYTF.

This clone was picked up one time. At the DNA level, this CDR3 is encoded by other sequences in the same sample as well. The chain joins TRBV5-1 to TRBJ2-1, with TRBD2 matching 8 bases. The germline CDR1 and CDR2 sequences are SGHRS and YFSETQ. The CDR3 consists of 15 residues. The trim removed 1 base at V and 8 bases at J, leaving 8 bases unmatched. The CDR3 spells CASSLRLAGGDEQFF. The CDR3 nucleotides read TGCGCCAGCAGCTTGCGTCTAGCGGGTGGCGATGAGCAGTTCTTC.

The CDR3 reads CASSIAGGPSTEAFF. The DNA of the CDR3 is TGTGCCAGTAGTATAGCGGGGGGGCCGAGCACTGAAGCTTTCTTT. The chain recombines TRBV19 with TRBJ1-1; maybe TRBD1 (6 bases). V gave up 1 base and J gave up 4 bases, with 13 bases separating them. The CDR3 runs 15 residues. The germline gives CDR1 LNHDA, CDR2 SQIVND (reference sequence).

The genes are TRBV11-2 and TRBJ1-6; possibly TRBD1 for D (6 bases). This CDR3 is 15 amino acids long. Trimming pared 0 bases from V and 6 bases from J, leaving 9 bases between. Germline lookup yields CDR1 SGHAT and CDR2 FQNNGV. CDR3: CASSLDQGSNSPLHF. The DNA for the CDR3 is TGTGCCAGCAGCTTAGATCAGGGGAGTAATTCACCCCTCCACTTT. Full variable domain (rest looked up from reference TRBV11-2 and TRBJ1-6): EAGVAQSPRYKIIEKRQSVAFWCNPISGHATLYWYQQILGQGPKLLIQFQNNGVVDDSQLPKDRFSAERLKGVDSTLKIQPAKLEDSAVYLCASSLDQGSNSPLHFGNGTRLTVT.

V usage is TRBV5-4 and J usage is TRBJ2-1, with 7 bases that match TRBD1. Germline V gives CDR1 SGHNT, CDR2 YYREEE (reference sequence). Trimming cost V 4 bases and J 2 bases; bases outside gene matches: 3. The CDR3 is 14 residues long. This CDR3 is CASSLGQAYNEQFF. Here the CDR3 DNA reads TGTGCCAGCAGCCTAGGACAGGCCTACAATGAGCAGTTCTTC. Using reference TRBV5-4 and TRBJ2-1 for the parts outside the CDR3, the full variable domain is ETGVTQSPTHLIKTRGQQVTLRCSSQSGHNTVSWYQQALGQGPQFIFQYYREEENGRGNFPPRFSGLQFPNYSSELNVNALELDDSALYLCASSLGQAYNEQFFGPGTRLTVL.

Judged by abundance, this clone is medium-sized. CDR3 loop: CASSEDRVGGYTF. The DNA for the CDR3 is TGTGCCAGCAGTGAGGACAGGGTCGGGGGCTACACCTTC. The genes are TRBV2 and TRBJ1-2, with 8 bases that match TRBD1. The CDR3 contains 13 residues. Germline values: CDR1 SNHLY, CDR2 FYNNEI. With V trimmed by 3 bases and J by 8 bases, 5 bases remained unmatched.

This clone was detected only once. The CDR3 loop is CASSSSVVAGELFF. The CDR3 region has the DNA TGTGCCAGCAGTTCTAGCGTCGTCGCCGGGGAGCTGTTTTTT. This chain joins TRBV27 and TRBJ2-2, with a possible D match to TRBD2 (6 bases). The CDR3 runs to 14 residues. CDR1 MNHEY and CDR2 SMNVEV come from the germline V gene (reference sequence). The V gene lost 4 bases and the J gene lost 6 bases, with 12 bases spanning the gap.

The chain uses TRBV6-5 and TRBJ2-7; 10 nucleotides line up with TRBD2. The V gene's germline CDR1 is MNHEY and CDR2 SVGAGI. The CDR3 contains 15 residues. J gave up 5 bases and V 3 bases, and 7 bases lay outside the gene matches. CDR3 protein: CASSYLASGGNEQYF. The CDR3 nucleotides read TGTGCCAGCAGTTATCTGGCTAGCGGGGGCAACGAGCAGTACTTC.